This TCR beta chain was documented in a study of blood T cell repertoires in COVID-19. Overall study: Acute-phase and convalescent COVID-19 samples originated in the United States, Italy and Spain. The cDNA or gDNA used as material had been derived from T cells, B-cell-depleted T cells, or PBMCs.

Recruited during active infection, patients (from Seattle) were subsequently followed longitudinally. Original handling: Amplified reference gene primers provided the basis for estimating nucleated cell counts. Profiled with immunoSEQ multiplex PCR; TCRdb holds only in-frame clones, not every one. V and J calls and clone size are copied from that table; D and trimming were computed from the DNA. The sample contains roughly 410,000 clones, about 91% of which appear only once. Sequenced sample: peripheral blood. The receptor was isolated from a woman in her 40s with COVID-19, enrolled during active disease.

The CDR3 here is CASSDVDRGGSPLHF. CDR3 coding DNA: TGTGCCAGCAGTGACGTCGACAGGGGGGGTTCACCCCTCCACTTT. The rearrangement links TRBV6-1 to TRBJ1-6; 9 bases fit TRBD1. This CDR3 contains 15 residues. Per the germline V gene, CDR1 is MNHNS and CDR2 is SASEGT. J gave up 9 bases and V 3 bases, and 6 bases lay outside the gene matches.